What follows are 5 T cell receptor beta chains derived from one specimen sequenced in a study of blood T cell repertoires in COVID-19. Clones were read by immunoSEQ multiplex PCR, and TCRdb kept only the in-frame ones, dropping some. The repertoire holds hundreds of thousands of clones, with around four fifths as singletons. The sequenced sample was peripheral blood. Receptors were obtained from a man aged 25 to 45 with active or convalescent COVID-19.

In its sample, this clone was seen a few times. The chain recombines TRBV11-3 with TRBJ1-1; TRBD1 aligns across 7 bases. The V and J ends lost 1 base and 1 base, in that order; junction bases with no gene match: 9. CDR1 is SGHNT, CDR2 YENEEA, per germline. This CDR3 comprises 17 residues. The CDR3 here is CASSLGGSGTANTEAFF. The CDR3 bases are TGTGCCAGCAGCTTAGGAGGCTCCGGGACAGCGAACACTGAAGCTTTCTTT.

This rearrangement joins TRBV5-6 to TRBJ2-1; TRBD1 agrees at 11 bases. The V and J ends lost 4 bases and 7 bases, in that order; junction bases with no gene match: 10. The CDR3 consists of 16 residues. The germline gives CDR1 SGHDT, CDR2 YYEEEE. For the CDR3, the DNA is TGTGCCAGCAGCCCAGTCGGACAGGGGGCTGGGAATGAGCAGTTCTTC. Translated: CASSPVGQGAGNEQFF. The whole variable domain, filled in from reference TRBV5-6 and TRBJ2-1, reads DAGVTQSPTHLIKTRGQQVTLRCSPKSGHDTVSWYQQALGQGPQFIFQYYEEEERQRGNFPDRFSGHQFPNYSSELNVNALLLGDSALYLCASSPVGQGAGNEQFFGPGTRLTVL.

This clone was picked up one time. This chain uses TRBV7-2 with TRBJ1-1; 9 nucleotides line up with TRBD1. After removal of 5 bases from V and 11 bases from J, the junction contained 12 bases not matched to a gene. This CDR3 is 14 amino acids long. Germline CDR1 SGHTA, CDR2 FQGNSA. The CDR3 sequence is CASSPGQGGLWAFF. In DNA form, the CDR3 reads TGTGCCAGCAGCCCGGGACAGGGTGGCCTGTGGGCTTTCTTT.

This chain uses TRBV5-8 with TRBJ1-5, with TRBD1 as a possible D gene (5 bases). The CDR3 is 14 residues long. The V end was cut by 3 bases, the J end by 9 bases, with 16 bases between. Germline CDR1 SGHTS, CDR2 YDEGEE. The CDR3 coding sequence is TGTGCCAGCAGCTCACCCTCGGGGGGATTGCCCCAGCATTTT. Its protein product is CASSSPSGGLPQHF.

This rearrangement joins TRBV13 to TRBJ1-1; possible D gene TRBD1, 5 bases. There are 13 residues in the CDR3. Trimming took off 5 bases at V and 6 bases at J, with 13 bases between the two ends. CDR1 is PRHDT, CDR2 FYEKMQ, per germline (reference sequence). The CDR3 nucleotides are TGTGCCAGCAGCAAAGGCGGGGGAGCTGAAGCTTTCTTT. This gives the protein CASSKGGGAEAFF.